This T cell receptor (beta chain) was identified in a study of OX40 agonist ivuxolimab in advanced cancers. The data were produced by immunoSEQ multiplex PCR, yet TCRdb's version contains in-frame clones alone and is incomplete. The sample has about 20,000 clones, about 80% seen once; the top ten hold 14%. This clonotype was sampled from an adult with an advanced solid tumor such as melanoma, head and neck, liver or kidney cancer. Sequences were derived from CD4+ or CD8+ T cells sorted from blood, sampled in a trial of the OX40 agonist ivuxolimab.

DNA for the CDR3: TGTGCCAGCTCCCGACAGGGACAGGAGACCCAGTACTTC. Residues: CASSRQGQETQYF. This sequence joins TRBV18 and TRBJ2-5, with TRBD1 identical over 7 bases. Germline V CDR1 and CDR2: KGHSH, LQKENI. This CDR3 comprises 13 residues. The V segment lost 6 bases and the J segment 5 bases; nucleotides outside the gene matches: 6.